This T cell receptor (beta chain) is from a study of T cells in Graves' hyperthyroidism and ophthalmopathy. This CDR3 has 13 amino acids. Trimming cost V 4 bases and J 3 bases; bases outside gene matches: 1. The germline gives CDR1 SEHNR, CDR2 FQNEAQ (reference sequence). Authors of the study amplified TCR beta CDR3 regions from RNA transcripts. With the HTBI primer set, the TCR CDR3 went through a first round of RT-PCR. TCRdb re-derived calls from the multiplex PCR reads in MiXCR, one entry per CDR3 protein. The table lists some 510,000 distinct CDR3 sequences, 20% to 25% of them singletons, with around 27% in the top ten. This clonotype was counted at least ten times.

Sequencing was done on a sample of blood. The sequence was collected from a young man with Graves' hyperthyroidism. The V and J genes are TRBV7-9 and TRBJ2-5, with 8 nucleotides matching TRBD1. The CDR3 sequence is CASSSTGEETQYF. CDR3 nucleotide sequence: TGTGCCAGCAGCTCGACAGGGGAAGAGACCCAGTACTTC.